These T cell receptor beta chains were read from a single sample in a study of OX40 agonist ivuxolimab in advanced cancers. Data came from immunoSEQ multiplex PCR; TCRdb stores just in-frame clones and leaves some out. The sample holds tens of thousands of clones, 82% seen once. The sample consisted of CD4+ or CD8+ T cells sorted from blood, taken in a trial of the OX40 agonist ivuxolimab. The receptors derive from an adult with an advanced solid tumor such as melanoma, head and neck, liver or kidney cancer. The CDR3 runs from the conserved cysteine through the conserved F or W. A D gene is named only where the DNA matches it firmly. Clone size appears in some rows only: once, few, many, or a class for an expanded clone.

D	size	V	J	DNA	CDR3
NA	NA	TRBV10-1	TRBJ2-7	TGCGCCAGCAGTGAAGCGGCGGATTTTGGGCAGTACTTC	CASSEAADFGQYF
NA	once	TRBV5-8	TRBJ2-5	TGTGCCAGCAGCAAGAGACTAGTACTGTCAGAGACCCAGTACTTC	CASSKRLVLSETQYF
TRBD1	NA	TRBV5-1	TRBJ1-1	TGCGCCAGCAGCGACGACAGGGTCGCTGAAGCTTTCTTT	CASSDDRVAEAFF
TRBD1	NA	TRBV7-3	TRBJ2-3	TGTGCCAGCAGCTTCGGACAGGGAGCAGATACGCAGTATTTT	CASSFGQGADTQYF
NA	NA	TRBV5-8	TRBJ1-5	TGTGCCAGCAGCCTCGGGAGGAATAGCAATCAGCCCCAGCATTTT	CASSLGRNSNQPQHF
TRBD1	NA	TRBV11-3	TRBJ2-1	TGTGCCAGCAGCTTAGGACAGGGGCTCGACAATGAGCAGTTCTTC	CASSLGQGLDNEQFF
TRBD2	NA	TRBV6-5	TRBJ2-7	TGTGCCAGCAGCCCCGACGGGAGGTCCGAGCAGTACTTC	CASSPDGRSEQYF
NA	NA	TRBV11-3	TRBJ2-5	TGTGCCAGCAGCTTGGGCGGTGGAGAGACCCAGTACTTC	CASSLGGGETQYF
TRBD1	NA	TRBV7-8	TRBJ2-7	TGTGCCAGCAGTTTCCGGACAGGGTGGTACGAGCAGTACTTC	CASSFRTGWYEQYF
TRBD1	NA	TRBV5-4	TRBJ2-4	TGTGCCAGCAGCTTGAGGGACAGAGCATCCAGTACCAAAAACATTCAGTACTTC	CASSLRDRASSTKNIQYF
TRBD2	NA	TRBV18	TRBJ2-3	TGTGCCAGCTCACCACCAGCGGGGGTAGATACGCAGTATTTT	CASSPPAGVDTQYF
NA	NA	TRBV19	TRBJ1-5	TGTGCCAGTAGTATAGAGCAGGGCACGTCCCAGCATTTT	CASSIEQGTSQHF
TRBD1	NA	TRBV18	TRBJ1-1	TGTGCCAGCTCACCACCACAGGGGAGGGGGACTGAAGCTTTCTTT	CASSPPQGRGTEAFF
NA	NA	TRBV7-2	TRBJ2-7	TGTGCCAGCAGCTTAAGTCTATACGAGCAGTACTTC	CASSLSLYEQYF
NA	NA	TRBV27	TRBJ2-2	TGTGCCAGCAGCCAAAGCCCGGGACATTGGTCCGGGGAGCTGTTTTTT	CASSQSPGHWSGELFF
TRBD1	NA	TRBV29-1	TRBJ2-3	TGCAGCGTTACAGGGGCGCCGCAGTATTTT	CSVTGAPQYF
NA	NA	TRBV27	TRBJ2-5	TGTGCCAGCAGAACAGGTCGGTGGGAGACCCAGTACTTC	CASRTGRWETQYF
NA	NA	TRBV2	TRBJ2-5	TGTGCCAGCAGTGAAGGGGGAAAAGAGACCCAGTACTTC	CASSEGGKETQYF
NA	NA	TRBV5-1	TRBJ1-6	TGCGCCAGCAGCTTAGGGGAGTGGGATTCACCCCTCCACTTT	CASSLGEWDSPLHF
NA	NA	TRBV6-1	TRBJ2-2	TGTGCCAGCAGACCGGGACAACTCACCGGGGAGCTGTTTTTT	CASRPGQLTGELFF
NA	NA	TRBV6-5	TRBJ2-3	TGTGCCAGCAGTTACCTCGATACGCAGTATTTT	CASSYLDTQYF
TRBD2	NA	TRBV18	TRBJ2-1	TGTGCCAGCTCACCGCCGGGGAGCGGGGGGGCCCACAATGAGCAGTTCTTC	CASSPPGSGGAHNEQFF
NA	few	TRBV10-3	TRBJ2-2	TGTGCCATCAGGAACTTACAGGGAACCGGGGAGCTGTTTTTT	CAIRNLQGTGELFF
TRBD1	NA	TRBV19	TRBJ1-1	TGTGCCAGTAAGCCCCGGGGACAGGGTGACACTGAAGCTTTCTTT	CASKPRGQGDTEAFF
TRBD1	NA	TRBV29-1	TRBJ2-3	TGCAGCGTTGCCCAGGGGGGCACAGATACGCAGTATTTT	CSVAQGGTDTQYF
NA	NA	TRBV5-6	TRBJ2-7	TGTGCCAGCAGCCCAGGGGATTTTGCCTACGAGCAGTACTTC	CASSPGDFAYEQYF
NA	NA	TRBV7-7	TRBJ2-1	TGTGCTAGCAGCTTAGGATGGCAGGGCCCCAATGAGCAGTTCTTC	CASSLGWQGPNEQFF
TRBD1	NA	TRBV29-1	TRBJ1-6	TGCAGCGTTGATACGGGACAGAGTAATTCACCCCTCCACTTT	CSVDTGQSNSPLHF
TRBD1	NA	TRBV6-6	TRBJ1-1	TGTGCCAGCAGTTATGGTTCCGGGACAGTGAACACTGAAGCTTTCTTT	CASSYGSGTVNTEAFF
NA	NA	TRBV6-1	TRBJ2-1	TGTGCCAGTGGGACGTCCGGGCGCTACAATGAGCAGTTCTTC	CASGTSGRYNEQFF
NA	NA	TRBV4-3	TRBJ2-7	TGCGCCAGCAGCCAAGGGGCGTTCTCCTACGAGCAGTACTTC	CASSQGAFSYEQYF
NA	NA	TRBV9	TRBJ2-3	TGTGCCAGCAGCGGGGCAGGGGGGGCCTTAGATACGCAGTATTTT	CASSGAGGALDTQYF
NA	NA	TRBV19	TRBJ2-2	TGTGCCAGTAGTGGAATAACGACAGGCCGGATCCCTTTCAGTGGGGCCGGGGAGCTGTTTTTT	CASSGITTGRIPFSGAGELFF
NA	NA	TRBV7-6	TRBJ2-5	TGTGCCAGCAGCCCCGGGGACTTGGGGATAGAGACCCAGTACTTC	CASSPGDLGIETQYF
NA	NA	TRBV7-2	TRBJ1-1	TGTGCCAGCAGCTTAGCGAGGACAGTAACTGAAGCTTTCTTT	CASSLARTVTEAFF
NA	NA	TRBV7-2	TRBJ1-4	TGTGCCAGCAGCTTAGCGACGGAAAAACTGTTTTTT	CASSLATEKLFF
TRBD1	NA	TRBV18	TRBJ2-7	TGTGCCAGCTCACCGGGACAGGGAATGATCTACGAGCAGTACTTC	CASSPGQGMIYEQYF
NA	few	TRBV12-2	TRBJ2-3	TGTGCAAGTCGCTTAGCCCGGGGGCCTAGCGGTACCCCGAGCGCCCCATCCACAGATACGCAGTATTTT	CASRLARGPSGTPSAPSTDTQYF
NA	NA	TRBV5-6	TRBJ2-7	TGTGCCAGCAGCCCCGGTCGGATGGGCTCCTACGAGCAGTACTTC	CASSPGRMGSYEQYF
NA	NA	TRBV7-2	TRBJ1-1	TGTGCCAGCAGCTTGGGTTCTGAGGGGCGAAACACTGAAGCTTTCTTT	CASSLGSEGRNTEAFF
TRBD1	few	TRBV6-6	TRBJ1-6	TGTGCCAGCAGACTACAGGGGGGGAGGGGTTCACCCCTCCACTTT	CASRLQGGRGSPLHF
TRBD1	NA	TRBV4-3	TRBJ2-1	TGCGCCAGCAGCCAGGGACAGGGTTATTCTACCTACAATGAGCAGTTCTTC	CASSQGQGYSTYNEQFF
NA	few	TRBV14	TRBJ2-5	TGTGCCAGCAGCCTCCCCCGGGGACTTGGGGAGACCCAGTACTTC	CASSLPRGLGETQYF
NA	medium-sized	TRBV7-9	TRBJ1-3	TGTGCCAGCAGCTTAAGACGAGGAAACACCATATATTTT	CASSLRRGNTIYF
NA	NA	TRBV4-3	TRBJ2-5	TGCGCCAGCAGCCAAGGATCCGGGAAAGAGACCCAGTACTTC	CASSQGSGKETQYF
NA	NA	TRBV2	TRBJ2-7	TGTGCCAGCAGCGTAGGACCGATGTACGAGCAGTACTTC	CASSVGPMYEQYF
NA	NA	TRBV7-7	TRBJ2-1	TGTGCTAGCAGCCCTAGCGAATCCTACAATGAGCAGTTCTTC	CASSPSESYNEQFF
NA	NA	TRBV12-2	TRBJ2-4	TGTGCAAGTCGCTTAGGGGAGGGGAGGGAGGCCAAAAACATTCAGTACTTC	CASRLGEGREAKNIQYF
TRBD2	NA	TRBV7-2	TRBJ2-5	TGTGCCAGCAGCGGCCAGCGGGGGCAAGAGACCCAGTACTTC	CASSGQRGQETQYF
NA	NA	TRBV25-1	TRBJ2-2	TGTGCCAGCAGTGAAAACACCGGGGAGCTGTTTTTT	CASSENTGELFF
NA	NA	TRBV19	TRBJ2-5	TGTGCCAGTAGTATGGATAGAGAGACCCAGTACTTC	CASSMDRETQYF
NA	NA	TRBV4-2	TRBJ2-3	TGTGCCAGCAGCCCGGTTGGAGGGGGCGCAGATACGCAGTATTTT	CASSPVGGGADTQYF
NA	NA	TRBV2	TRBJ2-7	TGTGCCAGCAGCGTACCGGGCTACGAGCAGTACTTC	CASSVPGYEQYF
NA	NA	TRBV27	TRBJ1-6	TGTGCCAGCAGCTTCCCTCCCGGGCGCAGCAATTCACCCCTCCACTTT	CASSFPPGRSNSPLHF
TRBD1	NA	TRBV27	TRBJ2-3	TGTGCCAGCAGTCCGCGGACAGGGTGGACAGATACGCAGTATTTT	CASSPRTGWTDTQYF
TRBD1	NA	TRBV18	TRBJ2-3	TGTGCCAGCTCACAATCGGGACAGGGGAGCACAGATACGCAGTATTTT	CASSQSGQGSTDTQYF
TRBD2	NA	TRBV11-1	TRBJ2-5	TGTGCCAGCAGCTCGGGACTAGCGGGACCGATCGAGACCCAGTACTTC	CASSSGLAGPIETQYF